This T cell receptor (beta chain) was sequenced for a study of OX40 agonist ivuxolimab in advanced cancers. Study-level information: A diagnosis of hepatocellular carcinoma, melanoma, renal cell or head and neck cancer was present in dose-escalation patients.

Note on this clone: Its antigen is unidentified.

Findings and caveats of the study: Circulating CD4+ and CD8+ T cells showed clonal expansion by week 6 at 0.1 to 3.0 mg/kg.

Patients with autoimmune history or systemic immunosuppression were excluded. Sequencing was performed with immunoSEQ multiplex PCR; in TCRdb, only in-frame clones are kept and a portion is missing. The sample shows 100,000 or so clones, roughly 88% of them seen only once. Sequences were derived from CD4+ or CD8+ T cells sorted from blood, sampled in a trial of the OX40 agonist ivuxolimab. The TCR was taken from an adult with an advanced solid tumor such as melanoma, head and neck, liver or kidney cancer.

The DNA of the CDR3 is TGCAGCGTTGAAGGGACAGGGGGCGGCTATGGCTACACCTTC. Translated, it gives CSVEGTGGGYGYTF. The chain has TRBV29-1 and TRBJ1-2; the match to TRBD1 covers 11 bases. The CDR3 consists of 14 residues. V was pared by 1 base and J by 4 bases, with 2 bases of the junction left unmatched. Germline loops: CDR1 SQVTM, CDR2 ANQGSEA.